This T cell receptor beta chain derives from a study of control samples from healthy donors and cancer patients. The table came from immunoSEQ multiplex PCR; TCRdb's copy has only in-frame clones and leaves some out. The sample holds about 80,000 clones, roughly nine tenths seen once. With V trimmed by 0 bases and J by 9 bases, 12 bases remained unmatched. CDR1 is LGHDT, CDR2 YNNKEL, per germline (reference sequence). The CDR3 has 17 residues. The chain uses TRBV3-1 (or the pseudogene TRBV3-2) and TRBJ2-3; 10 nucleotides agree with TRBD2. The sample was blood. This TCR was sampled from a man aged 50 to 59 in good health. DNA for the CDR3: TGTGCCAGCAGCCAAGACCTACTAGCGGGGACTCTGATAACGCAGTATTTT. Translating gives CASSQDLLAGTLITQYF.